These 26 T cell receptor beta chains originate from one sample sequenced in a study of identical twins. TCRdb fed the 5' RACE reads into MiXCR, producing one record per CDR3 protein. The repertoire holds 1.5 million to 2 million distinct CDR3 sequences, with about 32% as singletons. The sequencing input was cord blood. Receptors were obtained from a newborn girl in good health.

The rearrangement uses TRBV28 and TRBJ2-1; 7 positions agree with TRBD2. V lost 6 bases and J lost 5; bases outside the gene matches: 19. Germline lookup yields CDR1 MDHEN and CDR2 SYDVKM. The CDR3 spans 18 residues. In DNA, the CDR3 is TGTGCCAGCAGCCGACTCATCCCCCTCAGAGCGGGAAACAATGAGCAGTTCTTC. Its translation is CASSRLIPLRAGNNEQFF.

This sequence joins TRBV28 and TRBJ2-1; D uncertain. The germline V gene has CDR1 MDHEN and CDR2 SYDVKM. Trimming removed 2 bases from V and 6 bases from J, with 5 bases in between. This CDR3 spans 12 amino acids. CDR3 residues: CASSLIFNEQFF. The CDR3 region has the DNA TGTGCCAGCAGTTTAATATTCAATGAGCAGTTCTTC. The variable domain in full, completed from reference TRBV28 and TRBJ2-1, reads DVKVTQSSRYLVKRTGEKVFLECVQDMDHENMFWYRQDPGLGLRLIYFSYDVKMKEKGDIPEGYSVSREKKERFSLILESASTNQTSMYLCASSLIFNEQFFGPGTRLTVL.

The V and J genes are TRBV10-3 and TRBJ1-2; no clear D gene. CDR3 length: 12 amino acids. Trimming left V 3 bases short and J 8 bases short, with 10 bases between. CDR1 and CDR2 (germline): ENHRY, SYGVKD. For the CDR3, the DNA is TGTGCCATCAGTGATGCAGGAGACGGCTACACCTTC. Protein sequence: CAISDAGDGYTF.

A remark on this clonotype: Just one base apart from a much larger clone, this may be a read error. The chain uses TRBV29-1 and TRBJ2-1; 7 positions match TRBD1. The J call could be wrong; TRBJ2-7 is a better fit for the DNA end. The CDR3 loop spans 14 amino acids. Germline lookup yields CDR1 SQVTM and CDR2 ANQGSEA. The CDR3: CSVVGGQSYNEQYF. CDR3 bases: TGCAGCGTTGTAGGGGGACAGTCCTACAATGAGCAGTACTTC.

This clonotype has a handful of counts. This chain uses TRBV12-3 or TRBV12-4 with TRBJ2-7, with D perhaps TRBD2 (5 bases). CDR3 length: 13 amino acids. Trimming cost V 5 bases and J 6 bases, with 14 bases left between them. DNA for the CDR3: TGTGCCAGCAGTCCTACCGGGAATGGCGAGCAGTACTTC. It encodes CASSPTGNGEQYF.

This clonotype came up a few times. This sequence joins TRBV5-1 and TRBJ1-4; 7 bases are shared with TRBD1. The CDR3 covers 15 residues. CDR1 and CDR2 from the germline V gene are SGHRS and YFSETQ. After removal of 4 bases from V and 0 bases from J, the junction contained 3 bases not matched to a gene. The CDR3 DNA reads TGCGCCAGCAGCATAACAGGGGCAACTAATGAAAAACTGTTTTTT. Translation gives CASSITGATNEKLFF.

The chain employs TRBV9 and TRBJ1-2; no clear D. The CDR3 runs to 15 residues. V was shortened by 0 bases and J by 5 bases, with 14 bases between the two germline ends. Germline CDR1 SGDLS, CDR2 YYNGEE. This CDR3 is CASSVGEGGWYGYTF. The CDR3 region has the DNA TGTGCCAGCAGCGTAGGGGAGGGAGGTTGGTATGGCTACACCTTC.

The genes are TRBV6-5 and TRBJ1-5; D is undetermined. This CDR3 contains 14 residues. V was trimmed by 9 bases and J by 3 bases, leaving 15 bases between them. The germline gives CDR1 MNHEY, CDR2 SVGAGI. CDR3 in DNA: TGTGCCAGTAACTCAGGAGGGCCCAATCAGCCCCAGCATTTT. Translated, it gives CASNSGGPNQPQHF.

This clonotype was recorded a few times. The gene calls are TRBV13 and TRBJ2-1; the D gene is possibly TRBD2 (6 bases). The CDR3 has 15 residues. The germline V and J ends were trimmed by 0 bases and 5 bases, with 11 bases remaining between them. Per germline, CDR1 PRHDT and CDR2 FYEKMQ (reference sequence). CDR3 coding DNA: TGTGCCAGCAGCTTAGGGACTAGTTTCGACAATGAGCAGTTCTTC. It codes for CASSLGTSFDNEQFF.

The rearrangement uses TRBV18 and TRBJ2-1; 12 nucleotides match TRBD2. The CDR3 has 19 amino acids. V lost 6 bases and J lost 4; bases outside the gene matches: 16. Germline assignment: CDR1 KGHSH and CDR2 LQKENI. CDR3 nucleotide sequence: TGTGCCAGCTCTCCAGGACTAGCGGGGCGAAAGAGGTGGTACAATGAGCAGTTCTTC. Translation: CASSPGLAGRKRWYNEQFF.

There are a few counts of this clonotype. The chain links TRBV3-1 to TRBJ2-4; no definite D call. The length of the CDR3 is 18 residues. The V and J ends lost 1 base and 0 bases respectively, with 16 bases between them. Per the germline V gene, CDR1 is LGHDT and CDR2 is YNNKEL (reference sequence). In DNA, the CDR3 is TGTGCCAGCAGCCAAGGTAGCCAATTCCCCCTAGCCAAAAACATTCAGTACTTC. Amino acid sequence: CASSQGSQFPLAKNIQYF.

J is TRBJ2-3 and V is TRBV14, with 7 bases lining up with TRBD1. Per the germline V gene, CDR1 is SGHDN and CDR2 is FVKESK. This CDR3 is 17 amino acids long. With 4 bases clipped from V and 4 bases from J, the junction kept 14 bases outside the gene matches. CDR3 loop: CASSPSSRQGAADTQYF. Written as DNA, the CDR3 is TGTGCCAGCAGCCCGTCCTCTAGACAGGGCGCTGCAGATACGCAGTATTTT.

This clonotype was seen many times. The rearrangement uses TRBV12-3 or TRBV12-4 and TRBJ1-6; tentatively, D is TRBD1 (5 bases). The V end was cut by 4 bases, the J end by 7 bases, with 11 bases between. This CDR3 contains 14 residues. The CDR3 DNA reads TGTGCCAGCAGTTCAGGGACCGTCAATTCACCCCTCCACTTT. Protein product: CASSSGTVNSPLHF.

This clonotype turned up a few times. J is TRBJ1-4 and V is TRBV27; D is ambiguous. V lost 0 bases, J lost 8 bases, and 10 bases lay in between. The CDR3 loop spans 14 amino acids. Germline V gene lookup returns CDR1 MNHEY and CDR2 SMNVEV (reference sequence). CDR3 nucleotides: TGTGCCAGCAGTTTATCCGGGGTGGGGGAAAAACTGTTTTTT. Protein sequence: CASSLSGVGEKLFF.

V is TRBV12-3 or TRBV12-4 and J is TRBJ1-5, with TRBD1 identical over 11 bases. The V and J ends lost 3 bases and 0 bases, in that order; junction bases with no gene match: 1. The CDR3 runs to 16 residues. CDR3 region: CASSFGTGGSNQPQHF. The DNA for the CDR3 is TGTGCCAGCAGTTTCGGGACAGGGGGTAGCAATCAGCCCCAGCATTTT.

As regards this clonotype: Relative to the germline gene, one junction end is altered; a read error may explain this. This chain joins TRBV7-9 and TRBJ2-5; 7 bases are a match to TRBD1. CDR1 is SEHNR, CDR2 FQNEAQ, per germline (reference sequence). The CDR3 length is 16 residues. This CDR3 is CASSLGDRAYQEAQYF. Here the CDR3 DNA reads TGTGCCAGCAGCTTGGGCGACAGGGCGTACCAAGAGGCCCAGTACTTC.

This clonotype has only a few counts. The chain uses TRBV24-1 and TRBJ2-3, with 8 bases lining up with TRBD2. Germline V CDR1 and CDR2: KGHDR, SFDVKD. The CDR3 totals 13 residues. J was trimmed by 3 bases and V by 8 bases; bases with no gene match: 3. CDR3 coding DNA: TGTGCCACCAAGTCGGGGGGGACAGATACGCAGTATTTT. Protein: CATKSGGTDTQYF.

The rearrangement joins TRBV7-9 to TRBJ2-1; the match to TRBD2 covers 7 bases. The trim removed 6 bases at V and 4 bases at J, leaving 12 bases unmatched. Germline V gene data show CDR1 as SEHNR and CDR2 as FQNEAQ (reference sequence). There are 16 residues in the CDR3. DNA for the CDR3: TGTGCCAGCAGACCCGGAGCGGGATTGGCATACAATGAGCAGTTCTTC. Residues: CASRPGAGLAYNEQFF.

With regard to this clonotype: At one of its ends the junction is not consistent with the germline gene, which may arise from a read error. The chain uses TRBV27 and TRBJ1-5, with D maybe TRBD1 (5 bases). From germline, CDR1 is MNHEY and CDR2 SMNVEV (reference sequence). The length of the CDR3 is 15 residues. CDR3 region: CAGSLYGAGHQPQHF. As DNA, the CDR3 is TGTGCCGGCAGTTTATACGGGGCAGGGCATCAGCCCCAGCATTTT.

The V gene is TRBV4-2, the J gene TRBJ1-5, with D unclear. Trimming pared 1 base from V and 5 bases from J, leaving 15 bases between. Germline CDR1 LGHNA, CDR2 YNFKEQ. The CDR3 is 16 amino acids. The CDR3 nucleotides read TGTGCCAGCAGCCAAGGTGAAGGCAGACACCATCAGCCCCAGCATTTT. It specifies CASSQGEGRHHQPQHF.

With respect to this clonotype: Given a much more abundant clone one base away, this may be a read error. V and J are TRBV20-1 and TRBJ2-3; D remains unclear. CDR3 length equals 13 residues. In germline, CDR1 is DFQATT, CDR2 SNEGSKA (reference sequence). The DNA for the CDR3 is TGCAGTGCTAGCTGGAATAGGGCAGATACGCAGTCTTTT. As protein: CSASWNRADTQSF.

The chain couples TRBV27 to TRBJ1-1, with 9 bases lining up with TRBD1. Germline trimming cut 5 bases from V and 8 bases from J; bases unmatched to any gene: 6. The V gene's germline CDR1 is MNHEY and CDR2 SMNVEV (reference sequence). CDR3 length: 13 amino acids. The DNA of the CDR3 is TGTGCCAGCAGTGGGACAGGGCTTTCCGAAGCTTTCTTT. Its protein is CASSGTGLSEAFF.

This clonotype has only a few counts. The CDR3 protein is CASSSEGTSDNEQFF. The CDR3 DNA reads as TGCGCCAGCAGCTCGGAAGGGACTAGCGACAATGAGCAGTTCTTC. V usage is TRBV5-1 and J usage is TRBJ2-1; 10 bases line up with TRBD2. The J segment lost 5 bases and the V segment lost 3 bases, leaving 5 bases of the junction unmatched. CDR3 size: 15 residues. Per the germline V gene, CDR1 is SGHRS and CDR2 is YFSETQ. The whole variable domain, remainder taken from reference TRBV5-1 and TRBJ2-1, is KAGVTQTPRYLIKTRGQQVTLSCSPISGHRSVSWYQQTPGQGLQFLFEYFSETQRNKGNFPGRFSGRQFSNSRSEMNVSTLELGDSALYLCASSSEGTSDNEQFFGPGTRLTVL.

V gene TRBV27 combines with J gene TRBJ1-2, with no clear D. Per germline, CDR1 MNHEY and CDR2 SMNVEV (reference sequence). The CDR3 consists of 16 residues. V dropped 3 bases and J dropped 2 bases, with 16 bases sitting between them. CDR3 loop: CASSLTFRQSNYGYTF. The CDR3 nucleotides read TGTGCCAGCAGTTTGACGTTTAGGCAATCCAACTATGGCTACACCTTC.

CDR3 coding DNA: TGTGCCAGCAGCAGGGGGACTAGCGGCAGACTAGCCAAAAACATTCAGTACTTC. This gives the protein CASSRGTSGRLAKNIQYF. The chain has TRBV3-1 and TRBJ2-4; TRBD2 aligns across 11 bases. The CDR3 has 18 residues. Germline V gene data show CDR1 as LGHDT and CDR2 as YNNKEL (reference sequence). Losses at the gene ends were 5 bases for V and 0 bases for J; bases not matched to a gene: 9.

To note about this clonotype: One base away lies a much larger clone, so this may be a sequencing read error. The V and J genes are TRBV6-5 and TRBJ2-1; TRBD2 matches at 8 bases. Germline V gene sequence: CDR1 MNHEY, CDR2 SVGAGI. The CDR3 loop spans 15 amino acids. The J segment lost 6 bases and the V segment lost 1 base, leaving 5 bases of the junction unmatched. The CDR3 DNA reads TGTGCCAGCAGTTACTTCTCAGCGGGAGCCAATGAGCAGTTCTTC. It encodes CASSYFSAGANEQFF.